The rows below give T cell receptor beta chains drawn from one sample of a study of blood T cells in healthy people across ages. MiXCR, run by TCRdb on the 5' RACE reads, gives a single entry per CDR3 protein. The sample records about 1.6 million distinct CDR3 sequences, approximately 32% being singletons. Sample: blood. All receptors derive from a woman in her 30s in good health. Both conserved end residues are part of each CDR3. Some rows mark clone size as missing; the rest say once, few, many or name a class of expanded clone.

>TRBV6-5|NA|13|TRBJ2-7
CASRFAESYEQYF
>TRBV9|NA|15|TRBJ1-1
CASSVGGGSNAEAFF
>TRBV20-1|NA|13|TRBJ1-1
CSAPPGRNTEAFF
>TRBV6-5|NA|13|TRBJ2-3
CASSYMDADTQYF
>TRBV4-2|few|17|TRBJ2-1
CASSQASGGSSYNEQFF
>TRBV3-1|NA|12|TRBJ1-1
CASSQVEKEAFF
>TRBV11-1|NA|14|TRBJ1-1
CASSFTGMGAEAFF
>TRBV12-3/TRBV12-4|NA|13|TRBJ1-1
CASSLRRFTEAFF
>TRBV12-3/TRBV12-4|NA|15|TRBJ1-4
CASSPGQRLNEKLFF
>TRBV11-2|NA|12|TRBJ2-7
CASSLDQSEQYF
>TRBV6-5|NA|14|TRBJ2-7
CASSYSGREGEQYF
>TRBV12-3/TRBV12-4|many|15|TRBJ2-1
CASSLSPGGLNEQFF
>TRBV10-3|NA|15|TRBJ1-1
CAISGEDIRSTEAFF
>TRBV12-3/TRBV12-4|few|17|TRBJ2-7
CASSSVRGGPVGYEQYF
>TRBV30|few|14|TRBJ2-1
CAWSVYASWGEQFF
>TRBV20-1|NA|18|TRBJ2-3
CSARGVAPREREIVTQYF
>TRBV20-1|few|13|TRBJ2-6
CSARVGGANVLTF
>TRBV9|once|14|TRBJ1-1
CASSPPRTTGTSFF
>TRBV30|NA|10|TRBJ2-5
CAWRWDIQYF
>TRBV13|NA|15|NA
CASSLRMNKLYEQYF
>TRBV27|NA|12|TRBJ1-1
CATGTVNTEAFF
>TRBV2|NA|14|TRBJ2-7
CASGTGPLTYEQYF
>TRBV6-1|NA|13|TRBJ1-5
CASTILGFQPQHF
>TRBV5-1|few|14|TRBJ2-7
CASSRAAVSYEQYF
>TRBV12-3/TRBV12-4|NA|12|TRBJ1-1
CASSQVFPPAFF
>TRBV20-1|NA|15|TRBJ1-2
CGARLDREANYGYTF
>TRBV20-1|NA|15|TRBJ2-7
CSARIFGTVAYEQYF
>TRBV6-1|few|15|TRBJ2-5
CASSEGALAQETQYF
>TRBV15|NA|15|TRBJ1-4
CATSRGTATNEKLFF
>TRBV7-9|NA|14|TRBJ2-5
CVSSYQGARETQYF
>TRBV20-1|NA|18|TRBJ1-5
CSANLPGTGGSGNQPQHF
>TRBV2|NA|14|TRBJ1-1
CASSGQGSNTEAFF
>TRBV7-2|NA|15|TRBJ1-5
CASSLVGNGNQPQHF
>TRBV27|NA|16|TRBJ1-1
CASAYRTGLSNTEAFF
>TRBV7-2|few|14|TRBJ1-2
CASSPGPILYGYTF
>TRBV3-1|NA|18|TRBJ2-1
CASSQDPDVGVWHNEQFF
>TRBV10-3|many|16|TRBJ2-6
CAISTGDHSGANVLTF